Sequencing of this T cell receptor beta chain was carried out in a study of tissue T cells after allogeneic stem cell transplantation. For the study at large: CD3+ T cells were flow-sorted when enough cells; otherwise DNA extracted directly.

Between the trimmed V and J ends, which lost 2 bases and 0 bases, there was a span of 18 bases. Germline V gene data show CDR1 as SGHRS and CDR2 as YFSETQ. The CDR3 length is 19 residues. This table comes from immunoSEQ multiplex PCR, and its TCRdb copy is limited to in-frame clones, with some not included. The sample contains 28,000 or so clones, more than 80% of which appear only once. This TCR came from a male donor at least 60 years old who later had graft-versus-host disease after an allogeneic stem cell transplant. This rearrangement joins TRBV5-1 to TRBJ2-6; D not resolved. The sequenced sample was blood, obtained before transplantation. The chain's CDR3 is CASSFGGSFINSGANVLTF. The CDR3 nucleotides are TGCGCCAGCAGCTTCGGCGGTTCCTTTATCAACTCTGGGGCCAACGTCCTGACTTTC.